This T cell receptor beta chain was found in a study of OX40 agonist ivuxolimab in advanced cancers. The study, taken as a whole, reports: Among the nonresponders, some also had low normalized T-cell clonal expansion.

Profiled with immunoSEQ multiplex PCR; TCRdb holds only in-frame clones, not every one. The sample carries about 59,000 clones, more than 85% recorded once. Concerning this clone: Its matching antigen is unknown.

Per germline, CDR1 MGHRA and CDR2 YSYEKL. With 0 bases clipped from V and 8 bases from J, the junction kept 15 bases outside the gene matches. The CDR3 contains 18 residues. This receptor was obtained from an adult with an advanced solid tumor such as melanoma, head and neck, liver or kidney cancer. The rearrangement uses TRBV4-1 and TRBJ2-1; TRBD2 matches at 8 bases. The starting material was CD4+ or CD8+ T cells sorted from blood, obtained in a trial of the OX40 agonist ivuxolimab. The CDR3 coding sequence is TGCGCCAGCAGCCAAGATAGCCCCAGCGGGAGTATTCAGGATGAGCAGTTCTTC. Protein: CASSQDSPSGSIQDEQFF.